What follows are 24 T cell receptor beta chains derived from one specimen sequenced in a study of CD8+ T cells in alopecia areata. Extraction and reverse transcription of RNA yielded cDNA as the sequencing template. The assay was immunoSEQ multiplex PCR, and TCRdb's table has in-frame clones only and misses some. There are approximately 280,000 clones in the sample, none observed a single time. Separation of pooled cutaneous lymph node cells was by sorting with CD4, CD8alpha, NKG2D, NKG2ACE and other markers. The sequenced sample consisted of CD4+ T cells sorted from a lymph node. These receptors were obtained from a C3H/HeJ mouse with alopecia areata. The mouse line has the MHC haplotype H2-k.

Regarding this clone: Mouse gene names and germline throughout. The read halts 4 residues ahead of the CDR3 end, with the missing end drawn from the germline J gene. This rearrangement joins TRBV13-1 to TRBJ1-1; 7 bases agree with TRBD1. Germline CDR1 reads NSHNY; CDR2 reads SYGAGN. With V trimmed by 3 bases and J by 0 bases, 5 bases remained unmatched. This CDR3 has 15 amino acids. The part of the CDR3 DNA that was read is TGTGCCAGCAGTGTCTTGACAGGGACAAACACA. As protein: CASSVLTGTNT. The whole CDR3 sequence is CASSVLTGTNTEVFF.

Comment on this clone: The genes are named according to mouse. CDR3 in amino acids: CASGGDRKANTGQLYF. CDR3 DNA (partial): TGTGCCAGCGGTGGGGACAGGAAAGCAAACACCGGG. The genes are TRBV13-2 and TRBJ2-2; 8 bases line up with TRBD1. The CDR3 is cut off 4 residues early in the read; its end comes from the germline J gene. The CDR3 is 16 residues long. Germline V gene data show CDR1 as NNHNN and CDR2 as SYGAGS (reference sequence). J was trimmed by 0 bases and V by 3 bases; bases with no gene match: 4.

This clone has more than one count but fewer than ten. Germline and genes: mouse. The CDR3 goes on 4 residues after the read ends, and that part is filled in from the germline J gene. This same CDR3 is encoded by further DNA sequences in the sample. The chain is built from TRBV29 and TRBJ1-2; TRBD1 matches 9 bases. The CDR3 sequence is 15 residues long. With 0 bases clipped from V and 2 bases from J, the junction kept 1 base outside the gene matches. Germline V gives CDR1 MSHET, CDR2 SYDVDS. The covered CDR3 bases are TGTGCTAGCAGTTTATCTGGGACAGGGAACTCC. This encodes CASSLSGTGNS. The full-length CDR3 reads as CASSLSGTGNSDYTF.

This clone was counted between two and nine times. The genes are named according to mouse. The read terminates 4 residues before the CDR3 end, so the remaining end is supplied by the germline J gene. The rearrangement links TRBV13-1 to TRBJ2-1, with 7 nucleotides matching TRBD1. This CDR3 spans 12 amino acids. Germline assignment: CDR1 NSHNY and CDR2 SYGAGN. The covered CDR3 bases are TGTGCCAGCAGTGGGGACAGAACT. Protein: CASSGDRT. The whole CDR3 sequence reads CASSGDRTEQFF.

Note on this clone: The gene names here belong to mouse. The read falls 4 residues short of the CDR3 end, and the missing part is taken from the germline J gene. The rearrangement joins TRBV17 to TRBJ2-5; 9 bases fit TRBD2. Trimming cost V 5 bases and J 2 bases; bases outside gene matches: 5. CDR1 MNHDT and CDR2 YYDKIL come from the germline V gene. CDR3 size: 15 residues. The part of the CDR3 DNA that was read is TGTGCTAGCAGTCCTCGACTGGGGGCCCAAGAC. Protein sequence: CASSPRLGAQD. The entire CDR3 reads CASSPRLGAQDTQYF.

Comment on this clone: Mouse names are used for the genes. The sequenced fragment ends 4 residues before the CDR3 boundary, so the rest is inferred from the germline J gene. This sequence joins TRBV12-1 and TRBJ2-1; 11 positions match TRBD2. The CDR3 runs 15 residues. Germline V gene lookup returns CDR1 SGHSN and CDR2 HYEKVE. Trimming removed 2 bases from V and 4 bases from J; junction bases left unmatched: 3. The part of the CDR3 DNA that was read is TGTGCCAGCTCTCGGGACTGGGGGACTTATGCT. Translating gives CASSRDWGTYA. The whole CDR3 protein is CASSRDWGTYAEQFF.

At least ten counts were recorded for this clone. These gene names are mouse names. The read stops 4 residues short of the end of the CDR3; the missing end is completed from the germline J gene. The J gene is TRBJ1-2, the V gene TRBV17, with D possibly being TRBD1 (5 bases). CDR1 is MNHDT, CDR2 YYDKIL, per germline. The length of the CDR3 is 14 residues. The V end was cut by 5 bases, the J end by 0 bases, with 10 bases between. CDR3 DNA (partial): TGTGCTAGCAGTTCGGACACTGCAAACTCC. Translation: CASSSDTANS. The whole CDR3 sequence reads CASSSDTANSDYTF. Using reference TRBV17 and TRBJ1-2 for the parts outside the CDR3, the full variable domain is DTTVKQNPRYKLARVGKPVNLICSQTMNHDTMYWYQKKPNQAPKLLLFYYDKILNREADTFEKFQSSRPNNSFCSLYIGSAGLEYSAMYLCASSSDTANSDYTFGSGTRLLVI.

This clone has only a few counts. All gene names here are mouse names. The read ends 3 residues early relative to the CDR3; the germline J gene fills the gap. The identical CDR3 is also encoded by other nucleotide sequences in the sample. This rearrangement joins TRBV13-1 to TRBJ1-6; the D gene is possibly TRBD1 (5 bases). TRBJ1-6 is marked as an open reading frame, function uncertain. V was cut by 1 base and J by 0 bases, with 5 bases left in between. Germline lookup yields CDR1 NSHNY and CDR2 SYGAGN. CDR3 length equals 15 residues. CDR3 in amino acids: CASSDQGSYNSPLYF. The part of the CDR3 DNA that was read is TGTGCCAGCAGTGATCAGGGTTCCTATAATTCGCCC.

Concerning this clone itself: All gene names here are mouse names. The sample has other DNA sequences that encode this CDR3 too. CDR3 sequence reads: CASSPDNSPLYF. Partial CDR3 DNA: TGTGCCAGCAGTCCAGATAATTCGCCC. This sequence joins TRBV19 and TRBJ1-6; the D is unclear. The read is 3 residues too short to cover the CDR3 end, so that end is filled in from the germline J gene. TRBJ1-6 is treated as an ORF (open reading frame) with a function not yet certain. The CDR3 contains 12 residues. V was clipped by 4 bases and J by 5 bases, with 4 bases between them. CDR1 and CDR2 from the germline V gene are FNHDT and SITEND (reference sequence).

This clone was counted at least ten times. These gene names are mouse names. With the read ending 4 residues before the CDR3 end, the germline J gene is used to fill in that end. Other DNA sequences from this sample encode an identical CDR3 as well. The chain couples TRBV17 to TRBJ2-1; 11 nucleotides agree with TRBD1. Trimming cost V 6 bases and J 3 bases; bases outside gene matches: 1. CDR1 MNHDT and CDR2 YYDKIL come from the germline V gene. There are 14 residues in the CDR3. This CDR3 reads CASSGTGGYAEQFF. The sequenced part of the CDR3 DNA is TGTGCTAGCAGCGGGACAGGGGGCTATGCT.

This clone turned up a few times. Genes and germline are mouse. The read stops 4 residues short of the end of the CDR3; the missing end is completed from the germline J gene. The chain uses TRBV19 and TRBJ1-1; 7 positions match TRBD1. V lost 4 bases to trimming and J lost 1 base; unmatched junction nucleotides: 7. The CDR3 loop spans 15 amino acids. CDR1 and CDR2 (germline): FNHDT, SITEND (reference sequence). Incomplete CDR3 DNA: TGTGCCAGCAGTCTCCAACACAGGGGGAACACA. This encodes CASSLQHRGNT. The entire CDR3 sequence reads CASSLQHRGNTEVFF.

About this clone: Gene names refer to mouse genes. The read comes to an end 4 residues before the CDR3 does, leaving the germline J gene to fill in the end. The chain combines TRBV19 with TRBJ2-2, with D tentatively TRBD1 (6 bases). The V end lost 1 base, the J end lost 0 bases, and 10 bases lay between the germline ends. The CDR3 has 16 amino acids. Germline-derived CDR1 and CDR2 are FNHDT and SITEND (reference sequence). The part of the CDR3 DNA that was read is TGTGCCAGCAGTATATCGGGACAAGCAAACACCGGG. Amino acid sequence: CASSISGQANTG. The CDR3 reads in full as CASSISGQANTGQLYF.

This clone has only a few counts. All gene names here are mouse names. CDR3 loop: CAWSPLYAEQFF. The sequenced CDR3 bases are TGTGCCTGGAGTCCCCTCTATGCT. This chain connects TRBV31 to TRBJ2-1; no firm D call. The CDR3 is cut off 4 residues early in the read; its end comes from the germline J gene. The CDR3 length is 12 residues. Germline loops: CDR1 GKSSPN, CDR2 SITVG. Trimming removed 1 base from V and 3 bases from J, with 4 bases in between.

Points on this clone: All gene names here are mouse names. The read finishes 4 residues shy of the CDR3 end, and the germline J gene is used to complete it. Other DNA sequences in this sample translate to the same CDR3. The chain recombines TRBV1 with TRBJ2-4, with D tentatively TRBD1 (5 bases). CDR1 and CDR2 from the germline V gene are NSQYPW and LRSPGD (reference sequence). There are 14 residues in the CDR3. The germline V and J ends were trimmed by 3 bases and 0 bases, with 7 bases remaining between them. CDR3 protein: CTCSADSSQNTLYF. The sequenced part of the CDR3 DNA is TGCACCTGCAGTGCCGACAGTAGTCAAAAC.

As for this clone: Gene names follow the mouse nomenclature. Sequencing ends 4 residues short of the CDR3 end; the germline J gene provides the rest. V usage is TRBV1 and J usage is TRBJ2-4; no definite D call. Trimming removed 0 bases at V and 0 bases at J, with 10 bases between. The germline CDR1 and CDR2 sequences are NSQYPW and LRSPGD (reference sequence). The CDR3 is 16 residues long. The CDR3 is CTCSADLAGSQNTLYF. CDR3 bases read: TGCACCTGCAGTGCAGATCTGGCGGGTAGTCAAAAC. The whole variable domain, remainder taken from reference TRBV1 and TRBJ2-4, is VTLLEQNPRWRLVPRGQAVNLRCILKNSQYPWMSWYQQDLQKQLQWLFTLRSPGDKEVKSLPGADYLATRVTDTELRLQVANMSQGRTLYCTCSADLAGSQNTLYFGAGTRLSVL.

This clone appeared many times. The gene names given are mouse names. Coverage ceases 4 residues before the CDR3 finishes, and the germline J gene fills in the end. The same CDR3 can be traced to other DNA sequences in this sample. V usage is TRBV13-3 and J usage is TRBJ2-3; tentatively, D is TRBD2 (6 bases). V was pared by 2 bases and J by 0 bases, with 7 bases between. Per the germline V gene, CDR1 is NNHDY and CDR2 is SYVADS. The CDR3 length is 14 residues. CDR3 residues: CASSDWGSAETLYF. Incomplete CDR3 DNA: TGTGCCAGCAGTGACTGGGGTAGTGCAGAA.

This clone was observed a few times. All gene names here are mouse names. The missing CDR3 end, 4 residues past where the read stops, is filled in from the germline J gene. This chain connects TRBV3 to TRBJ1-2; D gene unclear. The CDR3 has 14 amino acids. Germline CDR1 and CDR2: SNHLY and FYNGKV (reference sequence). Deletions cut 6 bases from V and 0 bases from J, with 11 bases between. The covered CDR3 bases are TGTGCCAGCAGTGATGCCCAGGCAAACTCC. This gives the protein CASSDAQANS. The complete CDR3 protein is CASSDAQANSDYTF.

In this sample, this clone turned up a few times. The gene names here belong to mouse. The sequence runs out 4 residues before the end of the CDR3; the remainder is reconstructed from the germline J gene. The V gene is TRBV13-1, the J gene TRBJ2-2, with 8 bases that match TRBD2. There are 16 residues in the CDR3. The germline V gene encodes CDR1 NSHNY and CDR2 SYGAGN. Unmatched junction bases numbered 4, after V lost 3 bases and J lost 0 bases. The DNA read from the CDR3 is TGTGCCAGCAGTGGGGGACTGGAAACAAACACCGGG. This sequence encodes CASSGGLETNTG. The full-length CDR3 reads as CASSGGLETNTGQLYF.

With respect to this clone: Mouse germline and gene names are used. The CDR3 end is not reached by the read, which stops 4 residues before it; the germline J gene fills it in. The chain recombines TRBV1 with TRBJ2-1; 8 bases fit TRBD2. Germline V gives CDR1 NSQYPW, CDR2 LRSPGD (reference sequence). The V and J ends lost 1 base and 5 bases, in that order; junction bases with no gene match: 1. The CDR3 totals 14 residues. CDR3 loop: CTCSAGLGNAEQFF. The sequenced CDR3 bases are TGCACCTGCAGTGCAGGACTGGGGAATGCT.

This clone was recorded at least ten times. Gene names denote mouse genes. The read terminates 4 residues before the CDR3 end, so the remaining end is supplied by the germline J gene. The rearrangement joins TRBV14 to TRBJ1-1; TRBD1 agrees at 9 bases. Germline-derived CDR1 and CDR2 are SGHDT and FRDEAV. Trimming at V came to 5 bases and at J to 4 bases, leaving 6 bases not matched to a gene. The CDR3 totals 14 residues. Incomplete CDR3 DNA: TGTGCCAGCAGCCAAACAGGGGGCCCCACA. Translation gives CASSQTGGPT. In full, the CDR3 reads CASSQTGGPTEVFF.

There are a few counts of this clone. The gene names given are mouse names. The read terminates 4 residues ahead of where the CDR3 ends, so the germline J gene completes it. Other DNA sequences in the sample encode the same CDR3. The chain links TRBV31 to TRBJ2-5; possibly TRBD2 for D (7 bases). Germline CDR1 is GKSSPN and CDR2 is SITVG. Trimming took 0 bases from V and 3 from J, leaving 13 bases between them. The CDR3 has 15 amino acids. This CDR3 is CAWSLAGGGQDTQYF. Partial CDR3 DNA: TGTGCCTGGAGTCTAGCGGGGGGCGGGCAAGAC. Complete variable domain (other parts from reference TRBV31 and TRBJ2-5): AQTIHQWPVAEIKAVGSPLSLGCTIKGKSSPNLYWYWQATGGTLQQLFYSITVGQVESVVQLNLSASRPKDDQFILSTEKLLLSHSGFYLCAWSLAGGGQDTQYFGPGTRLLVL.

As for this clone: The gene names here belong to mouse. The same CDR3 can be traced to other DNA sequences in this sample. The CDR3 protein is CASSDRGLDTEVFF. The part of the CDR3 DNA that was read is TGTGCCAGCAGTGATAGGGGGCTTGACACA. The chain is built from TRBV13-1 and TRBJ1-1; 7 bases align to TRBD1. The sequenced fragment ends 4 residues before the CDR3 boundary, so the rest is inferred from the germline J gene. Germline V lookup: CDR1 NSHNY, CDR2 SYGAGN. The length of the CDR3 is 14 residues. With 1 base clipped from V and 3 bases from J, the junction kept 3 bases outside the gene matches.

The sample holds many counts of this clone. Germline and genes here are mouse. CDR3 amino acids: CASSRGRGAEVFF. The CDR3 DNA, read in part, is TGTGCTAGCAGTAGAGGCAGGGGGGCA. The V call is TRBV17, the J call TRBJ1-1; 7 bases map to TRBD1. The CDR3 extends 4 residues past the end of the read, so its final part is completed from the germline J gene. CDR1 is MNHDT and CDR2 is YYDKIL in the germline V gene. The CDR3 spans 13 residues.

This clone has a handful of counts. Genes and germline are mouse. With the read ending 4 residues before the CDR3 end, the germline J gene is used to fill in that end. V is TRBV19 and J is TRBJ2-3; perhaps TRBD1 as D (5 bases). The CDR3 has 13 residues. The V end lost 5 bases, the J end lost 2 bases, and 9 bases lay between the germline ends. Germline assignment: CDR1 FNHDT and CDR2 SITEND (reference sequence). CDR3 loop: CASRDKNAETLYF. CDR3 bases read: TGTGCCAGCAGGGACAAAAATGCAGAA.